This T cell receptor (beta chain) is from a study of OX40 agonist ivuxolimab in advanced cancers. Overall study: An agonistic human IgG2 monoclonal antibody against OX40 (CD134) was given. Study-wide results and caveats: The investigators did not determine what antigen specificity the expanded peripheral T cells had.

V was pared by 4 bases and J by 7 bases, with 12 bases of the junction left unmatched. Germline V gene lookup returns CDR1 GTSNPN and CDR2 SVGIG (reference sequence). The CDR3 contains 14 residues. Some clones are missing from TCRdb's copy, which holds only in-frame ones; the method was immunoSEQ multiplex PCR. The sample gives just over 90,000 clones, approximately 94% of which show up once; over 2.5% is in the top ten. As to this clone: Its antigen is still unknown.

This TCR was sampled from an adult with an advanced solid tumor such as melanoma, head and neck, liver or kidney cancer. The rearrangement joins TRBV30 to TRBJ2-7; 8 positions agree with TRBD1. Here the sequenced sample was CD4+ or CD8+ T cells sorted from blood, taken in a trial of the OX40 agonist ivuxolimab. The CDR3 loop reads CAWKEDRAWGEQYF. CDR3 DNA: TGTGCCTGGAAAGAGGACAGGGCCTGGGGGGAGCAGTACTTC.